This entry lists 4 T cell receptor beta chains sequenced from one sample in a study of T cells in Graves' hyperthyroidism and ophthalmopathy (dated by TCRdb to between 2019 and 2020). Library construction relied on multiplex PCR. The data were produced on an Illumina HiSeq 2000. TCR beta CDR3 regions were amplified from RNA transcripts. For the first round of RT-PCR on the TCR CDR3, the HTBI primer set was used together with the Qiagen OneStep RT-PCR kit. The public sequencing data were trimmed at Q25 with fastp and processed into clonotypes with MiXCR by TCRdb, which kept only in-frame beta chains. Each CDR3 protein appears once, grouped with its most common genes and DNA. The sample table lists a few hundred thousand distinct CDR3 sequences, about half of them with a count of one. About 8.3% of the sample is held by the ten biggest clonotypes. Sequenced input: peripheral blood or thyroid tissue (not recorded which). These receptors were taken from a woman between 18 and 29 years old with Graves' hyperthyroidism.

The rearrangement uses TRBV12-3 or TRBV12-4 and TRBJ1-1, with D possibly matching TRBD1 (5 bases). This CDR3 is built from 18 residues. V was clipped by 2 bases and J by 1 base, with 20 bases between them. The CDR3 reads CASSLSPPGTWKNTEAFF. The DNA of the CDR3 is TGTGCCAGCAGTTTATCCCCCCCAGGGACCTGGAAGAACACTGAAGCTTTCTTT.

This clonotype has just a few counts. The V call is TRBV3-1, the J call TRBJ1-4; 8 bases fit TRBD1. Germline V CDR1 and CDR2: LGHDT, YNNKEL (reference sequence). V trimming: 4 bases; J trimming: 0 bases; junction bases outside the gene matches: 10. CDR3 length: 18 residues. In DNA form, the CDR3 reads TGTGCCAGCAGCCCCGGGCAGGGGGCTTGGACAACTAATGAAAAACTGTTTTTT. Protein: CASSPGQGAWTTNEKLFF.

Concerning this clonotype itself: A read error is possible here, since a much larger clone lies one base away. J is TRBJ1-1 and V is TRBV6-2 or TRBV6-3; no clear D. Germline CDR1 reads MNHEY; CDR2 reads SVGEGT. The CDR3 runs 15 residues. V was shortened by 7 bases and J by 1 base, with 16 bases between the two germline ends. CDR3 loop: CASTSQRLGNTEAFF. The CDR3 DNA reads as TGTGCCAGCACCTCCCAGAGACTCGGGAACACTGAAGCTTTCTTT.

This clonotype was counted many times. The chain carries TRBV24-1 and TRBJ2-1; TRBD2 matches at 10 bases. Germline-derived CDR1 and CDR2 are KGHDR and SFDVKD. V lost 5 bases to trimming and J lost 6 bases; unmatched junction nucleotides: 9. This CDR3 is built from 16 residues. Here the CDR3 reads CATSVTAGGRTNEQFF. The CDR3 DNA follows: TGTGCCACCAGTGTCACAGCGGGAGGGAGAACCAATGAGCAGTTCTTC.